The 15 T cell receptor beta chains given below trace back to one sample, sequenced in a study of blood T cell repertoires in COVID-19 (dated by TCRdb to the early 2020s). Preparation of the library involved the immunoSEQ multiplex PCR assay. Not all clones reach the TCRdb copy of this immuneACCESS table, which keeps in-frame sequences only. Checked studies attribute under half of the gap to unresolved V genes and leave the rest unexplained. Recorded for this sample are about 200,000 clones; just under 80% of them occurred a single time. The biggest ten clones account for roughly 2.8% of the sample. The material sequenced was peripheral blood. Receptor source: a woman at least 80 years old with active or convalescent COVID-19.

This clone has just one count. This rearrangement joins TRBV27 to TRBJ2-1; D not resolved. Germline CDR1 and CDR2: MNHEY and SMNVEV (reference sequence). The V gene lost 4 bases and the J gene lost 0 bases, with 10 bases spanning the gap. The CDR3 extends over 15 amino acids. The CDR3 loop reads CASSSYSSSYNEQFF. CDR3 in DNA: TGTGCCAGCAGTTCCTACTCGAGCTCCTACAATGAGCAGTTCTTC.

The rearrangement uses TRBV6-5 and TRBJ1-2; TRBD1 matches 9 bases. CDR1 is MNHEY and CDR2 is SVGAGI in the germline V gene. The CDR3 consists of 15 residues. V lost 6 bases to trimming and J lost 8 bases; unmatched junction nucleotides: 13. As DNA, the CDR3 is TGTGCCAGCAGAACTGGGACAGGGTCTCATCAGGGCTACACCTTC. Its translation: CASRTGTGSHQGYTF.

This chain links TRBV6-5 with TRBJ1-5; TRBD1 matches at 9 bases. The CDR3 runs 15 residues. V was clipped by 6 bases and J by 7 bases; unmatched bases: 10. Germline-derived CDR1 and CDR2 are MNHEY and SVGAGI. In nucleotides, the CDR3 is TGTGCCAGCAGCGCGGGACAGGGTGGGTGGCAGCCCCAGCATTTT. Translation gives CASSAGQGGWQPQHF.

V gene TRBV2 combines with J gene TRBJ1-1, with a tentative D call TRBD1 (6 bases). Trimming removed 7 bases from V and 7 bases from J, with 16 bases in between. Germline CDR1 is SNHLY and CDR2 is FYNNEI. The CDR3 covers 13 residues. DNA of the CDR3: TGTGCCAGCATTAAACAGGGCTTTGATGAAGCTTTCTTT. It codes for CASIKQGFDEAFF.

About this clone itself: A read error may account for a junction end that differs from germline. The CDR3 sequence: CASRKRISPGQGHF. The CDR3 bases are TGTGCCAGCAGAAAACGAATTTCTCCGGGACAGGGTCATTTT. The chain combines TRBV28 with TRBJ1-3; 9 positions agree with TRBD1. Germline V gene sequence: CDR1 MDHEN, CDR2 SYDVKM. The CDR3 covers 14 residues.

J is TRBJ2-7 and V is TRBV9; a possible D gene is TRBD1 (6 bases). The germline V gene encodes CDR1 SGDLS and CDR2 YYNGEE. CDR3 length: 13 amino acids. Trimming cost V 3 bases and J 2 bases, with 9 bases left between them. The CDR3: CASSGTVTYEQYF. The CDR3 coding sequence is TGTGCCAGCAGCGGGACAGTTACCTACGAGCAGTACTTC.

This chain connects TRBV11-2 to TRBJ1-1, with TRBD1 identical over 7 bases. Germline loops: CDR1 SGHAT, CDR2 FQNNGV. Unmatched junction bases numbered 3, after V lost 0 bases and J lost 5 bases. The CDR3 is 14 residues long. The chain's CDR3 is CASSLEDRRTEAFF. DNA for the CDR3: TGTGCCAGCAGCTTAGAGGACAGGCGGACTGAAGCTTTCTTT.

The chain is built from TRBV7-7 and TRBJ1-3; perhaps TRBD1 as D (5 bases). V was pared by 4 bases and J by 3 bases, with 13 bases between. The length of the CDR3 is 15 residues. Germline assignment: CDR1 SSHAT and CDR2 FNYEAQ (reference sequence). CDR3: CASSSDSQLGNTIYF. The CDR3 DNA reads as TGTGCCAGCAGCTCAGACAGCCAACTTGGAAACACCATATATTTT.

This sequence joins TRBV27 and TRBJ2-3, with D hard to call. V was pared by 1 base and J by 7 bases, with 15 bases between. The germline CDR1 and CDR2 sequences are MNHEY and SMNVEV (reference sequence). CDR3 size: 15 residues. CDR3 protein: CASSLYSAQVNTQYF. Written as DNA, the CDR3 is TGTGCCAGCAGTTTATATTCGGCTCAGGTGAATACGCAGTATTTT.

The V gene is TRBV7-7, the J gene TRBJ2-1; TRBD1 aligns across 9 bases. Per germline, CDR1 SSHAT and CDR2 FNYEAQ (reference sequence). V trimming: 2 bases; J trimming: 7 bases; junction bases outside the gene matches: 6. The CDR3 is 15 residues long. CDR3 in DNA: TGTGCCAGCAGCTTAAACCCGGGACAGGGAAATGAGCAGTTCTTC. As protein: CASSLNPGQGNEQFF.

This rearrangement joins TRBV2 to TRBJ2-1; a possible D gene is TRBD1 (8 bases). The CDR3 consists of 15 residues. V shed 3 bases and J shed 5 bases, with 14 bases lying between them. Germline V gives CDR1 SNHLY, CDR2 FYNNEI. CDR3 amino acids: CASSELTGGDNEQFF. The CDR3 nucleotides read TGTGCCAGCAGTGAGCTTACAGGGGGGGACAATGAGCAGTTCTTC.

This clone came up many times. Other DNA sequences of this sample code for an identical CDR3. The chain has TRBV18 and TRBJ1-5; the match to TRBD1 covers 8 bases. CDR3 length: 13 residues. V lost 9 bases to trimming and J lost 6 bases; unmatched junction nucleotides: 7. CDR1 KGHSH and CDR2 LQKENI come from the germline V gene. The CDR3 loop reads CASTGGWGQPQHF. DNA of the CDR3: TGTGCCAGTACAGGGGGATGGGGTCAGCCCCAGCATTTT.

The gene calls are TRBV30 and TRBJ2-3; D perhaps matches TRBD1 (6 bases). Between the trimmed V and J ends, which lost 4 bases and 0 bases, there was a span of 8 bases. Germline V gene lookup returns CDR1 GTSNPN and CDR2 SVGIG (reference sequence). There are 13 residues in the CDR3. The CDR3 loop is CAWTQGSTDTQYF. CDR3 nucleotides: TGTGCCTGGACACAGGGAAGCACAGATACGCAGTATTTT.

The CDR3 reads CASRGQAYEQYF. The CDR3 DNA sequence: TGTGCCAGCAGGGGACAGGCCTACGAGCAGTACTTC. The gene calls are TRBV2 and TRBJ2-7; 8 bases are shared with TRBD1. The CDR3 is 12 amino acids. With 6 bases clipped from V and 2 bases from J, the junction kept 0 bases outside the gene matches. Germline lookup yields CDR1 SNHLY and CDR2 FYNNEI.

The chain uses TRBV4-1 and TRBJ1-4; 11 bases are a match to TRBD1. Germline V lookup: CDR1 MGHRA, CDR2 YSYEKL. After removal of 3 bases from V and 8 bases from J, the junction contained 2 bases not matched to a gene. The CDR3 covers 14 residues. The CDR3 nucleotides are TGCGCCAGCAGCCAGGACAGGGGGCGCGAAAAACTGTTTTTT. It codes for CASSQDRGREKLFF.